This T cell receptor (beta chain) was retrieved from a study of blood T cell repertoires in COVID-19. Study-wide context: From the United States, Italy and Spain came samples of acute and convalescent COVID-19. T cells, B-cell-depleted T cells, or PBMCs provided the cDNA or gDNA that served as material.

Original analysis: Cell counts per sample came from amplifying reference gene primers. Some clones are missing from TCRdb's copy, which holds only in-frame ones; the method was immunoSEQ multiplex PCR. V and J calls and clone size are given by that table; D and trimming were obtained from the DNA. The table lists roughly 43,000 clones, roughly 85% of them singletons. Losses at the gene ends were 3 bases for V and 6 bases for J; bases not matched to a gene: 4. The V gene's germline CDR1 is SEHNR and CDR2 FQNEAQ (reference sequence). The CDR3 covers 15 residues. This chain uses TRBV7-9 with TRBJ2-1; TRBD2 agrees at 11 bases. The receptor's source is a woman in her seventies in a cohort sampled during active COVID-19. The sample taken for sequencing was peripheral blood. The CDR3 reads CASSLVSGRVNEQFF. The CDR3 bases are TGTGCCAGCAGCTTGGTTAGCGGGAGGGTCAATGAGCAGTTCTTC.